Following are 28 T cell receptor beta chains from one sample sequenced in a study of CD8 T cells in Susac syndrome. Random hexamers were used to reverse transcribe an amount of about 0.45 to 1 ug RNA. Using its own MiXCR run on the immunoSEQ multiplex PCR reads, TCRdb lists one record per CDR3 protein. Here the sample spans around 150,000 distinct CDR3 sequences, 95% being singletons. Sequences were obtained from CD4+ T cells from PBMCs. These TCRs come from a human donor with Susac syndrome.

This chain joins TRBV5-4 and TRBJ1-1, with a weak D call TRBD1 (5 bases). The V end lost 4 bases, the J end lost 2 bases, and 15 bases lay between the germline ends. CDR3 length equals 15 residues. CDR1 is SGHNT and CDR2 is YYREEE in the germline V gene (reference sequence). In DNA, the CDR3 is TGTGCCAGCAGCCGGGGCATTAGGGAAAACACTGAAGCTTTCTTT. Translating it yields CASSRGIRENTEAFF.

This sequence joins TRBV29-1 and TRBJ1-3, with D maybe TRBD1 (5 bases). From germline, CDR1 is SQVTM and CDR2 ANQGSEA. CDR3 length: 14 amino acids. V was cut by 2 bases and J by 2 bases, with 10 bases left in between. The DNA for the CDR3 is TGCAGCGTTGAATTCAGGGAGGCTGGAAACACCATATATTTT. This encodes CSVEFREAGNTIYF.

The genes are TRBV30 and TRBJ2-7; TRBD2 matches at 8 bases. Germline V lookup: CDR1 GTSNPN, CDR2 SVGIG (reference sequence). The CDR3 spans 16 residues. Trimming removed 2 bases from V and 2 bases from J; junction bases left unmatched: 11. CDR3 bases: TGTGCCTGGAGTCCCAAGGGCCTAGCGGGCCCCTACGAGCAGTACTTC. This translates into CAWSPKGLAGPYEQYF.

The chain uses TRBV7-2 and TRBJ1-2; D may be TRBD1 (5 bases). Germline CDR1 SGHTA, CDR2 FQGNSA. V was clipped by 3 bases and J by 3 bases, with 14 bases between them. The CDR3 consists of 15 residues. This chain's CDR3 is CASSFGGTWDYGYTF. The CDR3 DNA reads TGTGCCAGCAGCTTTGGTGGGACCTGGGACTATGGCTACACCTTC.

The rearrangement uses TRBV4-3 and TRBJ2-3; 7 bases match TRBD2. J was trimmed by 4 bases and V by 1 base; bases with no gene match: 11. The CDR3 is 17 residues long. CDR1 and CDR2 from the germline V gene are LGHNA and YSLEER. The chain's CDR3 is CASSQARGTIRADTQYF. In DNA, the CDR3 is TGCGCCAGCAGCCAAGCTCGCGGGACTATCAGGGCAGATACGCAGTATTTT.

The V and J genes are TRBV30 and TRBJ2-1; 15 nucleotides match TRBD2. With V trimmed by 5 bases and J by 11 bases, 10 bases remained unmatched. This CDR3 region has 15 residues. Germline CDR1 is GTSNPN and CDR2 is SVGIG (reference sequence). In nucleotides, the CDR3 is TGTGCCTGGCGACCTCGGACTAGCGGGGGGGCGAAGCAGTTCTTC. It yields the protein CAWRPRTSGGAKQFF.

The rearrangement joins TRBV28 to TRBJ2-1; the D is unclear. The CDR3 is made up of 13 amino acids. Germline-derived CDR1 and CDR2 are MDHEN and SYDVKM. Trimming cost V 1 base and J 6 bases, with 7 bases left between them. The CDR3 region is CASSLLSGNEQFF. For the CDR3, the DNA is TGTGCCAGCAGTTTATTGTCAGGCAATGAGCAGTTCTTC.

The chain is built from TRBV2 and TRBJ1-1; D unresolved. The V and J ends lost 2 bases and 4 bases respectively, with 5 bases between them. Germline V gene data show CDR1 as SNHLY and CDR2 as FYNNEI. The CDR3 has 12 residues. The CDR3 spells CASSEQVTEAFF. CDR3 DNA: TGTGCCAGCAGTGAACAGGTCACTGAAGCTTTCTTT. Drawing the rest from reference TRBV2 and TRBJ1-1, the complete variable domain is EPEVTQTPSHQVTQMGQEVILRCVPISNHLYFYWYRQILGQKVEFLVSFYNNEISEKSEIFDDQFSVERPDGSNFTLKIRSTKLEDSAMYFCASSEQVTEAFFGQGTRLTVV.

Written as DNA, the CDR3 is TGTGCCAGCAGCGCGGGACGGAACTATGGCTACACCTTC. Encoded protein: CASSAGRNYGYTF. V gene TRBV12-3 or TRBV12-4 combines with J gene TRBJ1-2; D is possibly TRBD1 (5 bases). The CDR3 covers 13 residues. Trimming shortened V by 6 bases and J by 2 bases, and 10 bases separated the two germline ends.

V and J are TRBV30 and TRBJ2-1; D not resolved. V was trimmed by 3 bases and J by 1 base, leaving 7 bases between them. This CDR3 is built from 13 residues. Germline V gene data show CDR1 as GTSNPN and CDR2 as SVGIG (reference sequence). The CDR3 coding sequence is TGTGCCTGGAGCATCAGATCCTACAATGAGCAGTTCTTC. Its protein product is CAWSIRSYNEQFF.

The chain couples TRBV9 to TRBJ2-3, with D tentatively TRBD2 (5 bases). The CDR3 runs to 14 residues. Germline V gene sequence: CDR1 SGDLS, CDR2 YYNGEE. V was pared by 2 bases and J by 3 bases, with 10 bases between. The CDR3 DNA is TGTGCCAGCAGCGTTACGGGGTCAACAGATACGCAGTATTTT. It is translated as CASSVTGSTDTQYF.

The rearrangement joins TRBV28 to TRBJ2-2, with D uncertain. V lost 2 bases and J 3 bases, leaving 7 bases between the germline ends. Germline V gene sequence: CDR1 MDHEN, CDR2 SYDVKM. This CDR3 is built from 14 residues. CDR3 in amino acids: CASSLMGYTGELFF. The CDR3 DNA reads TGTGCCAGCAGTTTAATGGGGTACACCGGGGAGCTGTTTTTT.

The rearrangement joins TRBV20-1 to TRBJ1-1; no firm D call. This CDR3 has 11 amino acids. V dropped 4 bases and J dropped 3 bases, with 6 bases sitting between them. Germline values: CDR1 DFQATT, CDR2 SNEGSKA (reference sequence). CDR3 DNA: TGCAGTGCTAACAGACACACTGAAGCTTTCTTT. Translating it yields CSANRHTEAFF.

This clonotype was counted once. The chain combines TRBV21-1 with TRBJ2-5; the table's D call TRBD1 went unverified against the DNA. TRBV21-1 is a documented pseudogene. The CDR3 consists of 14 residues. The CDR3, as DNA: TGTGCCAGCACCCTGGGGACAGACCAAGAGACCCAGTACTTC. This sequence encodes CASTLGTDQETQYF.

The CDR3 region has the DNA TGTGCCAGCAGACCACAGGGGCAGGCTTATTCACCCCTCCACTTT. Translated: CASRPQGQAYSPLHF. The chain is built from TRBV3-1 and TRBJ1-6; 7 bases are a match to TRBD1. The CDR3 length is 15 residues. Per the germline V gene, CDR1 is LGHDT and CDR2 is YNNKEL (reference sequence). With 6 bases clipped from V and 8 bases from J, the junction kept 10 bases outside the gene matches.

This chain links TRBV4-2 with TRBJ2-5; D might be TRBD1 or TRBD2, each matching 5 bases. This CDR3 spans 16 amino acids. The germline gives CDR1 LGHNA, CDR2 YNFKEQ. Trimming removed 0 bases from V and 5 bases from J, with 16 bases in between. In nucleotides, the CDR3 is TGTGCCAGCAGCCAAGATGTGGAGGACAACGGGGAGACCCAGTACTTC. It is translated as CASSQDVEDNGETQYF.

This clonotype appeared once. The chain has TRBV13 and TRBJ1-1, with 9 bases fitting TRBD1. J gave up 10 bases and V 4 bases, and 4 bases lay outside the gene matches. The CDR3 is 12 residues long. Germline loops: CDR1 PRHDT, CDR2 FYEKMQ (reference sequence). CDR3 sequence (DNA): TGTGCCAGCAGCTCGACGACAGGGGGAGCTTTCTTT. Its translation: CASSSTTGGAFF.

J is TRBJ2-1 and V is TRBV7-3; D tentatively fits TRBD1 or TRBD2 (5 bases each). CDR1 is SGHTA and CDR2 is FQGTGA in the germline V gene. The CDR3 has 16 residues. The ends were cut back, 1 base at V and 3 bases at J, with 13 bases in the middle. The CDR3 coding sequence is TGTGCCAGCAGCTTAATTGGGACGACACGCTACAATGAGCAGTTCTTC. Amino acids: CASSLIGTTRYNEQFF.

The chain is built from TRBV15 and TRBJ2-5, with 8 nucleotides matching TRBD1. There are 17 residues in the CDR3. The germline V gene has CDR1 LNHNV and CDR2 YYDKDF (reference sequence). The J segment lost 5 bases and the V segment lost 0 bases, leaving 11 bases of the junction unmatched. This CDR3 reads CATSRDQDRVGAETQYF. CDR3 DNA: TGTGCCACCAGCAGAGACCAGGACAGGGTTGGTGCCGAGACCCAGTACTTC.

The chain couples TRBV4-1 to TRBJ1-2; 8 bases map to TRBD1. J was trimmed by 7 bases and V by 3 bases; bases with no gene match: 10. CDR3 length equals 15 residues. From germline, CDR1 is MGHRA and CDR2 YSYEKL. The CDR3 sequence is CASSHIGQGVRGYTF. The CDR3 DNA sequence: TGCGCCAGCAGCCACATTGGACAGGGAGTTCGTGGCTACACCTTC.

The rearrangement uses TRBV11-2 and TRBJ2-7; D unclear. CDR3 length: 14 residues. The germline gives CDR1 SGHAT, CDR2 FQNNGV. V was cut by 0 bases and J by 6 bases, with 12 bases left in between. In DNA form, the CDR3 reads TGTGCCAGCAGCTTAGATACTCGGGTCAGCGAGCAGTACTTC. Translation gives CASSLDTRVSEQYF.

V is TRBV20-1 and J is TRBJ2-1, with 10 bases aligning to TRBD2. Trimming took 6 bases from V and 7 from J; bases not matched to a gene: 12. Germline loops: CDR1 DFQATT, CDR2 SNEGSKA (reference sequence). The CDR3 length is 15 residues. The chain's CDR3 is CSAKTSGRYNNEQFF. Here the CDR3 DNA reads TGCAGTGCAAAGACTAGCGGGCGATACAATAATGAGCAGTTCTTC.

The chain links TRBV6-5 to TRBJ1-2; D gene ambiguous. The CDR3 contains 14 residues. Germline CDR1 reads MNHEY; CDR2 reads SVGAGI. V was shortened by 8 bases and J by 5 bases, with 18 bases between the two germline ends. The CDR3 loop is CASLPGIPGYGYTF. The CDR3 coding sequence is TGTGCCAGCCTCCCCGGTATTCCTGGATATGGCTACACCTTC.

This chain uses TRBV27 with TRBJ2-3, with D perhaps matching TRBD1 or TRBD2 (5 bases each). CDR3 length equals 14 residues. Between the trimmed V and J ends, which lost 4 bases and 2 bases, there was a span of 10 bases. Per the germline V gene, CDR1 is MNHEY and CDR2 is SMNVEV (reference sequence). CDR3 sequence: CASSSGPNTDTQYF. DNA of the CDR3: TGTGCCAGCAGTTCGGGACCAAACACAGATACGCAGTATTTT.

The chain recombines TRBV29-1 with TRBJ1-5; no clear D. The CDR3 length is 13 residues. V was cut by 5 bases and J by 1 base, with 9 bases left in between. Germline CDR1 and CDR2: SQVTM and ANQGSEA. CDR3 nucleotide sequence: TGCAGCGTTTCGGACGGCAGCAATCAGCCCCAGCATTTT. It encodes CSVSDGSNQPQHF.

V is TRBV5-1 and J is TRBJ2-7; no clear D. This CDR3 has 15 amino acids. The germline CDR1 and CDR2 sequences are SGHRS and YFSETQ. The germline V and J ends were trimmed by 0 bases and 1 base, with 11 bases remaining between them. Here the CDR3 DNA reads TGCGCCAGCAGCTTGGGACACCAGACTTCCTACGAGCAGTACTTC. Translating gives CASSLGHQTSYEQYF.

The rearrangement uses TRBV6-2 or TRBV6-3 and TRBJ2-5, with 9 bases fitting TRBD2. Trimming removed 2 bases from V and 5 bases from J; junction bases left unmatched: 6. The CDR3 spans 15 residues. Germline assignment: CDR1 MNHEY and CDR2 SVGEGT. The CDR3: CASSYGTSTWETQYF. CDR3 nucleotides: TGTGCCAGCAGTTACGGGACTAGCACTTGGGAGACCCAGTACTTC.

The J gene is TRBJ2-7, the V gene TRBV29-1, with no clear D. V was cut by 4 bases and J by 2 bases, with 12 bases left in between. This CDR3 is 13 amino acids long. Germline CDR1 and CDR2: SQVTM and ANQGSEA. The CDR3 DNA follows: TGCAGCGTTGTGGCGTCAGAGACCTACGAGCAGTACTTC. Amino acid sequence: CSVVASETYEQYF.